The 6 T cell receptor beta chains below all came from one sample that was sequenced in a study of blood T cell repertoires in COVID-19. Using immunoSEQ multiplex PCR, the repertoire was profiled, and TCRdb retains in-frame clones only, with some absent. The table records about 170,000 clones, 80% to 95% of them present only once. Sequencing used peripheral blood. The receptors shown here come from a woman in her fifties or sixties with acute or convalescent COVID-19.

V is TRBV3-1 (or the pseudogene TRBV3-2) and J is TRBJ2-3; D is possibly TRBD1 (5 bases). V was pared by 0 bases and J by 1 base, with 8 bases between. Germline V gives CDR1 LGHDT, CDR2 YNNKEL (reference sequence). The CDR3 is made up of 15 amino acids. CDR3 residues: CASSQEGVGTDTQYF. Here the CDR3 DNA reads TGTGCCAGCAGCCAAGAAGGGGTCGGCACAGATACGCAGTATTTT.

The chain joins TRBV6-5 to TRBJ1-1; tentative D call: TRBD1 (6 bases). The CDR3 spans 14 residues. Trimming left V 6 bases short and J 7 bases short, with 18 bases between. Germline V gene data show CDR1 as MNHEY and CDR2 as SVGAGI. CDR3 in amino acids: CASRPSKTGNEAFF. The CDR3 DNA reads TGTGCCAGCAGACCTAGCAAAACAGGGAATGAAGCTTTCTTT.

V gene TRBV3-1 (or the pseudogene TRBV3-2) combines with J gene TRBJ2-1, with 11 bases fitting TRBD2. From germline, CDR1 is LGHDT and CDR2 YNNKEL (reference sequence). Trimming removed 6 bases from V and 4 bases from J; junction bases left unmatched: 5. This CDR3 region has 15 residues. In nucleotides, the CDR3 is TGTGCCAGCAGTGAGAGACTAGCGGGATACAATGAGCAGTTCTTC. Its protein is CASSERLAGYNEQFF.

The chain joins TRBV12-3 or TRBV12-4 to TRBJ1-1, with unresolved D. V lost 3 bases and J lost 5, with 7 bases in between. The CDR3 is 12 residues long. The CDR3 DNA sequence: TGTGCCAGCAGTTTCACGGTGACTGAAGCTTTCTTT. Its protein product is CASSFTVTEAFF.

V usage is TRBV28 and J usage is TRBJ2-2; the D gene is possibly TRBD2 (6 bases). V dropped 2 bases and J dropped 7 bases, with 11 bases sitting between them. This CDR3 spans 14 amino acids. Germline assignment: CDR1 MDHEN and CDR2 SYDVKM. CDR3 nucleotide sequence: TGTGCCAGCAGTTTACCAGGAGGGATCGGGGAGCTGTTTTTT. Translating gives CASSLPGGIGELFF.

The V and J genes are TRBV28 and TRBJ1-1; no clear D gene. The CDR3 totals 13 residues. Trimming removed 3 bases from V and 1 base from J, with 6 bases in between. CDR1 and CDR2 from the germline V gene are MDHEN and SYDVKM. The CDR3 sequence: CASSLPQNTEAFF. The CDR3 nucleotides are TGTGCCAGCAGTTTGCCACAGAACACTGAAGCTTTCTTT.